The sequence of this TCR beta chain was determined in a study of glioma-infiltrating T cells after dendritic cell vaccination. Study-wide background: Three intradermal dendritic cell vaccine injections were given every two weeks. General study points: The cohort had few patients with full blood and tumor sets.

Using immunoSEQ multiplex PCR, the repertoire was profiled, and TCRdb retains in-frame clones only, with some absent. The sample comprises about 82,000 clones, over 80% of which are singletons, and less than 7.5% rests with the top ten. Time point here: after dendritic cell vaccination, including at tumor progression/relapse. None of the glioblastoma patients had an isocitrate dehydrogenase mutation. Germline CDR1 reads SGHTA; CDR2 reads FQGNSA. The ends were cut back, 5 bases at V and 4 bases at J, with 17 bases in the middle. The CDR3 sequence is 15 residues long. With regard to this clone: Antigen: not known.

The clonotype originates from a human donor with glioblastoma. J is TRBJ2-5 and V is TRBV7-2; a possible D gene is TRBD2 (7 bases). The sequencing here drew on blood, taken after dendritic cell vaccination. CDR3 nucleotide sequence: TGTGCCAGCAGCAGGGCGGGGGCGAGTGGAGAGACCCAGTACTTC. Protein sequence: CASSRAGASGETQYF.